This is a list of T cell receptor beta chains from one sample in a study of cytomegalovirus exposure and HLA in healthy donors. Clones were read by immunoSEQ multiplex PCR, and TCRdb kept only the in-frame ones, dropping some. This table has around 100,000 clones, around 71% appearing once. Material for sequencing was PBMCs. The receptors originated from a man aged 25-40 years in good health and CMV-seronegative. Each CDR3 is given with its conserved first and last residue. A D gene is named only where the DNA matches it firmly. Rows give clone size only sometimes, using once, few, many, or a class for an expanded clone.

d_gene,v_gene,abundance,j_gene,CDR3aa,CDR3nt
NA,TRBV5-1,NA,TRBJ2-6,CASSKEPRVSGANVLTF,TGCGCCAGCAGCAAAGAGCCCAGGGTCTCTGGGGCCAACGTCCTGACTTTC
NA,TRBV6-4,once,TRBJ1-1,CASSPGRAAGTEAFF,TGTGCCAGCAGTCCTGGGAGGGCGGCGGGAACTGAAGCTTTCTTT
NA,TRBV5-1,NA,TRBJ1-3,CASSLDPGRFLPHSGNTIYF,TGCGCCAGCAGCTTGGATCCAGGGCGCTTTCTACCTCACTCTGGAAACACCATATATTTT
NA,TRBV5-8,NA,TRBJ1-4,CASSLEGSHNEKLFF,TGTGCCAGCAGCCTGGAGGGGTCCCATAATGAAAAACTGTTTTTT
NA,TRBV7-2,NA,TRBJ1-4,CASSLAGARNEKLFF,TGTGCCAGCAGCTTAGCGGGGGCAAGAAATGAAAAACTGTTTTTT
TRBD2,TRBV30,NA,TRBJ2-2,CAWKREGRGELFF,TGTGCCTGGAAGCGGGAGGGCCGGGGGGAGCTGTTTTTT
TRBD2,TRBV5-1,NA,TRBJ2-2,CASSLLGLENTGELFF,TGCGCCAGCAGCTTGCTAGGACTAGAGAACACCGGGGAGCTGTTTTTT
TRBD1,TRBV28,NA,TRBJ2-2,CASRRTGEVGELFF,TGTGCCAGCAGGAGGACAGGGGAAGTAGGGGAGCTGTTTTTT
NA,TRBV10-3,many,TRBJ2-7,CAISDAQGARGWEQYF,TGTGCCATCAGTGACGCGCAAGGGGCGCGGGGATGGGAGCAGTACTTC
NA,TRBV5-1,NA,TRBJ2-7,CASSLEAGSYEQYF,TGCGCCAGCAGCTTGGAGGCAGGTTCCTACGAGCAGTACTTC
TRBD2,TRBV15,few,TRBJ2-7,CATSIGLAGSYEQYF,TGTGCCACCAGCATCGGACTAGCGGGATCTTACGAGCAGTACTTC
TRBD2,TRBV7-2,NA,TRBJ2-5,CASSFSGRSQWETQYF,TGTGCCAGCAGCTTCAGCGGGAGATCACAATGGGAGACCCAGTACTTC
NA,TRBV7-8,once,TRBJ2-7,CASSLEQFYEQYF,TGTGCCAGCAGCTTAGAACAGTTCTACGAGCAGTACTTC
TRBD1,TRBV30,NA,TRBJ1-1,CAWITGVPEAFF,TGTGCCTGGATTACAGGGGTCCCTGAAGCTTTCTTT
NA,TRBV30,NA,TRBJ2-3,CAWSPGTDTQYF,TGTGCCTGGAGCCCCGGGACAGATACGCAGTATTTT
NA,TRBV27,NA,TRBJ2-7,CASSLSGGGAYEQYF,TGTGCCAGCAGTTTATCCGGCGGGGGCGCGTACGAGCAGTACTTC
TRBD2,TRBV5-1,NA,TRBJ2-1,CASSLEGLSYNEQFF,TGCGCCAGCAGCTTGGAGGGACTATCTTACAATGAGCAGTTCTTC
NA,TRBV2,NA,TRBJ2-3,CASSSNDSGWSTDTQYF,TGTGCCAGCAGTTCTAATGACAGTGGGTGGAGCACAGATACGCAGTATTTT
TRBD2,TRBV7-8,NA,TRBJ2-1,CASSLDGRDEQFF,TGTGCCAGCAGCTTAGACGGGAGGGATGAGCAGTTCTTC
NA,TRBV7-3,few,TRBJ1-2,CASSSRYWIPGDGYTF,TGTGCCAGCAGCTCACGGTACTGGATTCCCGGGGATGGCTACACCTTC
TRBD2,TRBV5-4,NA,TRBJ2-7,CASGSENSGGYEQYF,TGTGCCAGCGGATCTGAAAATAGCGGGGGCTACGAGCAGTACTTC
TRBD1,TRBV10-3,NA,TRBJ1-5,CATSGTDNQPQHF,TGTGCCACTTCCGGGACAGACAATCAGCCCCAGCATTTT
NA,TRBV5-6,NA,TRBJ2-5,CASSSPETQYF,TGTGCCAGCAGCTCTCCCGAGACCCAGTACTTC
TRBD1,TRBV28,NA,TRBJ2-2,CASSSPGTGGWGELFF,TGTGCCAGCAGTTCCCCCGGGACAGGGGGCTGGGGGGAGCTGTTTTTT
NA,TRBV19,few,TRBJ1-4,CASSTATNEKLFF,TGTGCCAGTAGTACGGCAACTAATGAAAAACTGTTTTTT
NA,TRBV6-5,once,TRBJ2-3,CASSHGIEDTQYF,TGTGCCAGCAGTCACGGTATTGAAGATACGCAGTATTTT
TRBD1,TRBV5-1,few,TRBJ1-2,CASSTDRGWTYGYTF,TGCGCCAGCAGCACAGACAGGGGGTGGACCTATGGCTACACCTTC